This is a list of T cell receptor beta chains from one sample in a study of post-analysis software for immune sequencing data. TCRdb passed the PCR reads through MiXCR, listing each CDR3 protein once. Of about 430,000 distinct CDR3 sequences listed, 35% to 45% are singletons. The source material was blood. These receptors were collected from a girl aged 2 to 10 with multiple sclerosis. CDR3s include the opening cysteine and the closing phenylalanine or tryptophan. D genes are given only for firm matches. Not every row has a clone size; where given, it reads once, few, many or a size class.

v_call	j_call	clone_size	d_call	cdr3_length	cdr3_nt	cdr3_aa
TRBV10-3	TRBJ1-6	few	-	15	TGTGCCATCAGTGACCTCGGGGGTGCGGATTCACCCCTCCACTTT	CAISDLGGADSPLHF
TRBV3-1	TRBJ2-3	-	TRBD1	14	TGTGCCAGCAGCAAAACAGGGGTTATGGATACGCAGTATTTT	CASSKTGVMDTQYF
TRBV5-1	TRBJ1-1	-	-	13	TGCGCCAGCAAGCGGGGGTTGAACACTGAAGCTTTCTTT	CASKRGLNTEAFF
TRBV7-2	TRBJ1-2	-	TRBD1	13	TGTGCCAGCAGCCCCCGACAGGGGTTTGGCTACACCTTC	CASSPRQGFGYTF
TRBV6-5	TRBJ1-2	-	TRBD1	19	TGTGCCAGCAGTTACTCGATGGATTGGGACAGGGGCGCTAACTATGGCTACACCTTC	CASSYSMDWDRGANYGYTF
TRBV25-1	TRBJ2-2	-	-	15	TGTGCCAGCAGTGACCTGGGACCTTTGACCGGGGAGCTGTTTTTT	CASSDLGPLTGELFF
TRBV11-2	TRBJ2-1	-	TRBD2	22	TGTGCCAACAGCTCGGACCTTTTAGGTGGACTAGCGGGGGGCGGGCCTTACAATGGGCAGTTCTTC	CANSSDLLGGLAGGGPYNGQFF
TRBV28	TRBJ2-7	few	TRBD1	17	TGTGCCAGCAGTTTAACGTTGGGACAGGGAAGCTCCTACGAGCAGTACTTC	CASSLTLGQGSSYEQYF
TRBV7-2	TRBJ2-7	few	-	14	TGTGCCAGCAGCTTAGGAGGTAGCGGCTACGAGCAGTACTTC	CASSLGGSGYEQYF
TRBV7-2	TRBJ2-3	-	-	15	TGTGCCAGCAGCTTGGGGATTGGGGGCACAGATACGCAGTATTTT	CASSLGIGGTDTQYF
TRBV29-1	TRBJ2-1	-	-	12	TGCAGCGTTGATTGGGAAACCCATGAGCAGTTCTTC	CSVDWETHEQFF
TRBV4-1	TRBJ2-2	-	-	15	TGCGCCAGCAGAAGCCTAGATTCGAACACCGGGGAGCTGTTTTTT	CASRSLDSNTGELFF
TRBV20-1	TRBJ2-1	few	TRBD2	13	TGCAGTGGGACTAGCGGGAGTAGGCATGAGCAGTTCTTC	CSGTSGSRHEQFF
TRBV12-3/TRBV12-4	TRBJ2-6	-	TRBD1	19	TGTGCCAGCAGTTCCCTTGGGGACAGTCGAGAGGGTGGGGCCAACGTCCTGACTTTC	CASSSLGDSREGGANVLTF
TRBV3-1	TRBJ2-1	-	-	13	TGTGCCAGCAGCCAAACGGACCACAATGAGCAGTTCTTC	CASSQTDHNEQFF
TRBV12-3/TRBV12-4	TRBJ2-3	-	-	16	TGTGCCAGCAGTTTCCCGACATCAGAGAGCACAGATACGCAGTATTTT	CASSFPTSESTDTQYF
TRBV4-2	TRBJ2-2	-	-	15	TGTGCCAGCAGCCGGTCGGAAGGGAACGTCGGGGAGCTGTTTTTT	CASSRSEGNVGELFF